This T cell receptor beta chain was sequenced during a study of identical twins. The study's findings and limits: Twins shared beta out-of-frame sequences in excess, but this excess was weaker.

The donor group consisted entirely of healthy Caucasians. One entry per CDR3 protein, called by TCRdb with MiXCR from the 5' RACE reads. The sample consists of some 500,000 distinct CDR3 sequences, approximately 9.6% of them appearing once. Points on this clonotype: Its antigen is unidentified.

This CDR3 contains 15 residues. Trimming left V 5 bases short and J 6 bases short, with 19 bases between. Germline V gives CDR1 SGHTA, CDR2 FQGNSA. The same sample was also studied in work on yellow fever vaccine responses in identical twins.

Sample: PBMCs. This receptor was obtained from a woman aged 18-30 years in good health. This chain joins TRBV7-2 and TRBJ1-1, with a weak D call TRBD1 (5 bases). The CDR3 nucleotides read TGTGCCAGCAGCCCCCGTCGGCAGGGTTTGTCTGAAGCTTTCTTT. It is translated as CASSPRRQGLSEAFF.